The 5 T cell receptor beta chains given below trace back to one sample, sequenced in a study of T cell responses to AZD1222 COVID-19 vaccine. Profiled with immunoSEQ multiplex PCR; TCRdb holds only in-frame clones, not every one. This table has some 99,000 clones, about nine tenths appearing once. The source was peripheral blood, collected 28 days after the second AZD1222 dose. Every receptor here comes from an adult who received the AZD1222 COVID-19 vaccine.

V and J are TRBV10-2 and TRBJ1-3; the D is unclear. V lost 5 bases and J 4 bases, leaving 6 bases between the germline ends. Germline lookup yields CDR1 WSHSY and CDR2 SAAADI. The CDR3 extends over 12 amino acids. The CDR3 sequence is CASSLEGNTIYF. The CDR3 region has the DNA TGCGCCAGCAGTCTTGAAGGAAACACCATATATTTT.

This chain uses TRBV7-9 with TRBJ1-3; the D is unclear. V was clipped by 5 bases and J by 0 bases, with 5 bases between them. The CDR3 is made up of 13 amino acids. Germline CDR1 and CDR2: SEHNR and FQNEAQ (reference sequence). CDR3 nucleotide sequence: TGTGCCAGCAGCCCGGGCTCTGGAAACACCATATATTTT. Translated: CASSPGSGNTIYF.

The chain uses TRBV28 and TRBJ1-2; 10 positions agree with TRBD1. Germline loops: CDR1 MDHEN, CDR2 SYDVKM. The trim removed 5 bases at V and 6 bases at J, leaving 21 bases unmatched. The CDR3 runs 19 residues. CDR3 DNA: TGTGCCAGCAGTCTCTTTACTAATAAACCGGGACAGGGGAGGAATGGCTACACCTTC. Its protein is CASSLFTNKPGQGRNGYTF.

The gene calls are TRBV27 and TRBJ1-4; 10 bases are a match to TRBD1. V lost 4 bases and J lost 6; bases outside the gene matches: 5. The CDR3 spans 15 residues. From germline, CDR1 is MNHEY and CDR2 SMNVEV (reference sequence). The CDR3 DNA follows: TGTGCCAGCAGTTCCCGGGGGACAGGGGATGAAAAACTGTTTTTT. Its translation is CASSSRGTGDEKLFF.

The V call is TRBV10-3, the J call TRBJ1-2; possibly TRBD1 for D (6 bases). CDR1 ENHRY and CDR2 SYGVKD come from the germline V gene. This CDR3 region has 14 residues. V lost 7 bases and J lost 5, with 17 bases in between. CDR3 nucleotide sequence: TGTGCCATCACCCCTGGCGACAGGTCGTATGGCTACACCTTC. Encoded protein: CAITPGDRSYGYTF.